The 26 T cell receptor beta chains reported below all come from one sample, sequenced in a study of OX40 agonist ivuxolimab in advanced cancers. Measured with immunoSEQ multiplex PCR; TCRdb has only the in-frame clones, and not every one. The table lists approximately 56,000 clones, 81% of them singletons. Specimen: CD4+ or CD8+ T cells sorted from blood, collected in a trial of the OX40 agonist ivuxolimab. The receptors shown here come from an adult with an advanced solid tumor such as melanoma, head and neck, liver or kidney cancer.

CDR3 coding DNA: TGCGCCAGCAGCGGGACAGGGGGTATGACTGAAGCTTTCTTT. Encoded protein: CASSGTGGMTEAFF. The rearrangement joins TRBV5-1 to TRBJ1-1, with 11 bases matching TRBD1. Trimming at V came to 4 bases and at J to 5 bases, leaving 4 bases not matched to a gene. The CDR3 is 14 amino acids. Germline loops: CDR1 SGHRS, CDR2 YFSETQ.

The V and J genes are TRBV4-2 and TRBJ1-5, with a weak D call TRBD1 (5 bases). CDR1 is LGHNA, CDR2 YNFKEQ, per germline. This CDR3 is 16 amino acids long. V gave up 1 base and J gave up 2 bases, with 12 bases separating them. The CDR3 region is CASSQVSGGGNQPQHF. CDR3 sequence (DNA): TGTGCCAGCAGCCAAGTTTCGGGGGGTGGCAATCAGCCCCAGCATTTT.

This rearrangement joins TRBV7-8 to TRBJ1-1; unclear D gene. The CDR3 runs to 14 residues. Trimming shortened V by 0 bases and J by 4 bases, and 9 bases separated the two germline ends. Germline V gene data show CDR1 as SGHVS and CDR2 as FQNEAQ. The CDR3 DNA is TGTGCCAGCAGCTTAGCGGGGAGTGGCACTGAAGCTTTCTTT. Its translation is CASSLAGSGTEAFF.

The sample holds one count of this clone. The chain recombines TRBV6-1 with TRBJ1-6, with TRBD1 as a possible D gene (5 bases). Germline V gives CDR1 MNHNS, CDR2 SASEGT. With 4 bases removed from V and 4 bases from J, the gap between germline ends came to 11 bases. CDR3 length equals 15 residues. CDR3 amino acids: CASSGGTDYNSPLHF. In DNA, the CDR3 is TGTGCCAGCAGTGGGGGGACGGATTATAATTCACCCCTCCACTTT.

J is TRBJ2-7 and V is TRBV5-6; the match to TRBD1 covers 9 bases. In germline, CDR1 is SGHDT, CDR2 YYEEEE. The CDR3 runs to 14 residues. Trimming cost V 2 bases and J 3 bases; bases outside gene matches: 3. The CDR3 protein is CASSLGTGFYEQYF. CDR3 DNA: TGTGCCAGCAGCTTAGGGACAGGGTTCTACGAGCAGTACTTC.

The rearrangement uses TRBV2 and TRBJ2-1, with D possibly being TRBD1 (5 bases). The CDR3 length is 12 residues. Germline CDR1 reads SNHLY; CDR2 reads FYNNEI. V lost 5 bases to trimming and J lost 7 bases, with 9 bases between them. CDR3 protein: CASSIRVNEQFF. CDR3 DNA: TGTGCCAGCAGTATCAGGGTGAATGAGCAGTTCTTC.

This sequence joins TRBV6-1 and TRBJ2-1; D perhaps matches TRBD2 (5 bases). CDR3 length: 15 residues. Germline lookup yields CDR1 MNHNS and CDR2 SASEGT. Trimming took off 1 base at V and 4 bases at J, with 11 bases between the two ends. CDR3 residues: CASSEERWAYNEQFF. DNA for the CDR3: TGTGCCAGCAGTGAAGAGCGGTGGGCGTACAATGAGCAGTTCTTC.

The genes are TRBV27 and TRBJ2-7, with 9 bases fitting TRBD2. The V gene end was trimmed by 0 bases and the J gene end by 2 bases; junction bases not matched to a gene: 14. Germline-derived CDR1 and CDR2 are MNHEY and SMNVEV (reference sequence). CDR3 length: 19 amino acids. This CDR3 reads CASSLSIRGSGGVPYEQYF. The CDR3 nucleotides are TGTGCCAGCAGTTTATCGATAAGGGGTAGCGGGGGCGTTCCCTACGAGCAGTACTTC.

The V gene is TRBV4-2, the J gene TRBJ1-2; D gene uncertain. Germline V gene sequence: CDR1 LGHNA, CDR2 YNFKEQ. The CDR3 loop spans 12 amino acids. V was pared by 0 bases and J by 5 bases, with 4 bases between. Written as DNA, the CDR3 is TGTGCCAGCAGCCAAGAGGGGTATGGCTACACCTTC. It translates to CASSQEGYGYTF.

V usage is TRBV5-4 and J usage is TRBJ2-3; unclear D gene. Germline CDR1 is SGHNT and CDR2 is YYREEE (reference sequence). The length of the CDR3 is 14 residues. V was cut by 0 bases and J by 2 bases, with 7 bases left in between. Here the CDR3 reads CASSLVPSTDTQYF. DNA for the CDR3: TGTGCCAGCAGCTTGGTTCCCTCCACAGATACGCAGTATTTT.

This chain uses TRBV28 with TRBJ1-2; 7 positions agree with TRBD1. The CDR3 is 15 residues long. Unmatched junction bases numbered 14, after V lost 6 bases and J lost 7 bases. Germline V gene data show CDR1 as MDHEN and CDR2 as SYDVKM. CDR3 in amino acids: CASSPRTGQGGGYTF. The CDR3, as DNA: TGTGCCAGCAGCCCCCGGACAGGCCAAGGGGGTGGCTACACCTTC.

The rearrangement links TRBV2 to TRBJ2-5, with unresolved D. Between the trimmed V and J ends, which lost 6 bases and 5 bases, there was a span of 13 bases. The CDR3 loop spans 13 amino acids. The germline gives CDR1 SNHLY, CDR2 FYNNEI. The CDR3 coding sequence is TGTGCCAGCAGCCCAGACCGAAGGGAGACCCAGTACTTC. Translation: CASSPDRRETQYF. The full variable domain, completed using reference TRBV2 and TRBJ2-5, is EPEVTQTPSHQVTQMGQEVILRCVPISNHLYFYWYRQILGQKVEFLVSFYNNEISEKSEIFDDQFSVERPDGSNFTLKIRSTKLEDSAMYFCASSPDRRETQYFGPGTRLLVL.

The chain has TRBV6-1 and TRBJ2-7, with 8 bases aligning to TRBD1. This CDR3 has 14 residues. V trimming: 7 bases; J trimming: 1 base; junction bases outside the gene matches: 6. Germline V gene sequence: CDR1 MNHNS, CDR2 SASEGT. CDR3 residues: CASTIGTGSYEQYF. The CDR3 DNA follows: TGTGCCAGCACTATCGGGACAGGTTCCTACGAGCAGTACTTC.

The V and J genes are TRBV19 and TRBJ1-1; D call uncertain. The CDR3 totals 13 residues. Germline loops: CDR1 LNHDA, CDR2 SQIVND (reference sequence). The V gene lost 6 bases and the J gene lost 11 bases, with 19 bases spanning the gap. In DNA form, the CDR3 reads TGTGCCAGTAGCGCAACTCAAACTGCCGTGGCTTTCTTT. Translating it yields CASSATQTAVAFF.

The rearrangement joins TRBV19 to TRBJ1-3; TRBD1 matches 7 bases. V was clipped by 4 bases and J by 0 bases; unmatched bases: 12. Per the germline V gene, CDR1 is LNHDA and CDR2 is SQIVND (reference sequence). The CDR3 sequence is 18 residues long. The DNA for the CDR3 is TGTGCCAGTAGTAAAGCGGGACAGCTGGTACCCTCTGGAAACACCATATATTTT. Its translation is CASSKAGQLVPSGNTIYF.

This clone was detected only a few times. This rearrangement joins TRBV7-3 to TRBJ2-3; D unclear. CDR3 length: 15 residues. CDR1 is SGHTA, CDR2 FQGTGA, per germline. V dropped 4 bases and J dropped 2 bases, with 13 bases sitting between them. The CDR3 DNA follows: TGTGCCAGCAGCTCCACCCCGGCCTACACAGATACGCAGTATTTT. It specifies CASSSTPAYTDTQYF.

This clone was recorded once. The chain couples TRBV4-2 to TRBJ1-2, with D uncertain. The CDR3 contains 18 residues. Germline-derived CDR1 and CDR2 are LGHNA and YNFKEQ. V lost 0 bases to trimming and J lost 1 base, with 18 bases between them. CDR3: CASSQDLGSSGINYGYTF. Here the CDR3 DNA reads TGTGCCAGCAGCCAAGATCTGGGGAGTTCGGGGATTAACTATGGCTACACCTTC.

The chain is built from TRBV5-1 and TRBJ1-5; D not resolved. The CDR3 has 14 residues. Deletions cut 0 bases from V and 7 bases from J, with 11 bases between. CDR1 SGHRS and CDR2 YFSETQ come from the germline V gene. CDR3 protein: CASSLGAQGQPQHF. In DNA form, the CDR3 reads TGCGCCAGCAGCTTGGGCGCGCAAGGGCAGCCCCAGCATTTT.

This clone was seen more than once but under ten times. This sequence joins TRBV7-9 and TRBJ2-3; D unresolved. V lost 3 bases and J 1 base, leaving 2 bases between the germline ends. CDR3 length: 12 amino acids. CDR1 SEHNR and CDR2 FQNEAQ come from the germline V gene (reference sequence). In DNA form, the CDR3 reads TGTGCCAGCAGCTTCCGCACAGATACGCAGTATTTT. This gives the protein CASSFRTDTQYF.

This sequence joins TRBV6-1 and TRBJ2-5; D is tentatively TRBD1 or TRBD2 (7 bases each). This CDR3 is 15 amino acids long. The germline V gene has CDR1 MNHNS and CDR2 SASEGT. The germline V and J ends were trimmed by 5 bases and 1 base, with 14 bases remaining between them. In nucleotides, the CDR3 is TGTGCCAGCAGTCGACAGGGCGGGAGCCAAGAGACCCAGTACTTC. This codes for CASSRQGGSQETQYF.

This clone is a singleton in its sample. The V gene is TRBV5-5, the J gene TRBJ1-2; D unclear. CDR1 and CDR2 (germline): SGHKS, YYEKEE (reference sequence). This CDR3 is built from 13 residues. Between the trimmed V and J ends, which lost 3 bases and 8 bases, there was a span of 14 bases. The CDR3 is CASSSLLRRGYTF. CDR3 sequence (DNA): TGTGCCAGCAGCTCCCTGCTCAGGCGCGGCTACACCTTC.

The CDR3 loop is CASSVATGGLTQNEQFF. The CDR3 nucleotides read TGTGCCAGCAGCGTAGCTACAGGGGGCTTAACCCAGAATGAGCAGTTCTTC. The chain uses TRBV9 and TRBJ2-1; 9 nucleotides line up with TRBD1. Per the germline V gene, CDR1 is SGDLS and CDR2 is YYNGEE. Losses at the gene ends were 0 bases for V and 7 bases for J; bases not matched to a gene: 11. The CDR3 totals 17 residues.

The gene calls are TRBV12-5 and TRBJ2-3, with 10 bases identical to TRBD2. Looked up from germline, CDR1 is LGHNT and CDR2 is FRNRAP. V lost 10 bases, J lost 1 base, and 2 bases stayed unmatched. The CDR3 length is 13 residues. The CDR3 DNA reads TGTGCTACCGGACTAGCGGGCACAGATACGCAGTATTTT. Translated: CATGLAGTDTQYF.

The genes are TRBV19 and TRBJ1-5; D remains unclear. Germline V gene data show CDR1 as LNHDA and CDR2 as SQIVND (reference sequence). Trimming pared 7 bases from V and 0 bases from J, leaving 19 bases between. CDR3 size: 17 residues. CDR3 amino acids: CASISSLSVASNQPQHF. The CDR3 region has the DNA TGTGCCAGTATATCGAGCCTTTCAGTAGCTAGCAATCAGCCCCAGCATTTT.

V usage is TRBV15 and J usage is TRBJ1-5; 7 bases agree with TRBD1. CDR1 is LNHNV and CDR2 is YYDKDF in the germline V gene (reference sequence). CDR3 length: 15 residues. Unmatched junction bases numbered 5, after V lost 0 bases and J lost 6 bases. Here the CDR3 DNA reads TGTGCCACCAGCAGAGATCTTGCAGGGGGTCAGCCCCAGCATTTT. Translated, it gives CATSRDLAGGQPQHF.

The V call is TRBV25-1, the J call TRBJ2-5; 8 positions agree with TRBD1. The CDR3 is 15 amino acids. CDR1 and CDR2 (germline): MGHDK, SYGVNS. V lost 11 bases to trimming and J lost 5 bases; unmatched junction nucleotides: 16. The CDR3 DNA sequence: TGTGCCTCTTCGACCGGCAGGGGGCAAGGGGAGACCCAGTACTTC. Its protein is CASSTGRGQGETQYF.